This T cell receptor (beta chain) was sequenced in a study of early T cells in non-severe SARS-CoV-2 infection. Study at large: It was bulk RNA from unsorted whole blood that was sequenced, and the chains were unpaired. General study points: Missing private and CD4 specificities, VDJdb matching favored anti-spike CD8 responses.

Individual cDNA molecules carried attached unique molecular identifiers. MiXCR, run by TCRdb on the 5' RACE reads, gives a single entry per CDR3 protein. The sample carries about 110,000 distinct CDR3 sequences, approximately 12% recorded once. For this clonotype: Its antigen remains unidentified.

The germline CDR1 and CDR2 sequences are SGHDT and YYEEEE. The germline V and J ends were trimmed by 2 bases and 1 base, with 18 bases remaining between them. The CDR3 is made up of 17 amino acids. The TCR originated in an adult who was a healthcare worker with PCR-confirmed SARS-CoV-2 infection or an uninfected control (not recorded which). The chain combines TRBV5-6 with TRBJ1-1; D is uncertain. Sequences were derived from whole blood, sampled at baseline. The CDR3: CASSFFYVGESNTEAFF. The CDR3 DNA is TGTGCCAGCAGCTTCTTTTACGTTGGCGAATCGAACACTGAAGCTTTCTTT. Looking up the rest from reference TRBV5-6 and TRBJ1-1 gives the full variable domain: DAGVTQSPTHLIKTRGQQVTLRCSPKSGHDTVSWYQQALGQGPQFIFQYYEEEERQRGNFPDRFSGHQFPNYSSELNVNALLLGDSALYLCASSFFYVGESNTEAFFGQGTRLTVV.